These 5 T cell receptor beta chains were sequenced from one sample in a study of beta chain features in type 1 diabetes. Reverse transcription of all isolated RNA meant that expressed TCRB transcripts were sequenced. Clones were read by immunoSEQ multiplex PCR, and TCRdb kept only the in-frame ones, dropping some. In the table there are 970,000 or so clones, 15% to 20% of which are singletons. Sequencing was carried out using naive CD4+ T cells from blood. The receptors come from a woman aged 18-35 years in good health.

The chain uses TRBV5-1 and TRBJ1-4, with D possibly being TRBD1 (5 bases). The germline gives CDR1 SGHRS, CDR2 YFSETQ. This CDR3 spans 15 amino acids. The ends were cut back, 0 bases at V and 2 bases at J, with 8 bases in the middle. The DNA of the CDR3 is TGCGCCAGCAGCTTGGGAGGGGAGACTAATGAAAAACTGTTTTTT. Translation: CASSLGGETNEKLFF.

The V call is TRBV7-9, the J call TRBJ2-5; 8 bases line up with TRBD2. The V gene end was trimmed by 0 bases and the J gene end by 1 base; junction bases not matched to a gene: 4. CDR1 SEHNR and CDR2 FQNEAQ come from the germline V gene (reference sequence). The CDR3 has 16 residues. The CDR3 reads CASSLAGAGGQETQYF. CDR3 bases: TGTGCCAGCAGCTTAGCGGGGGCGGGAGGCCAAGAGACCCAGTACTTC.

V is TRBV6-6 and J is TRBJ2-3; 7 nucleotides agree with TRBD1. CDR3 size: 13 residues. CDR1 and CDR2 (germline): MNHNY, SVGAGI (reference sequence). Trimming took 11 bases from V and 2 from J; bases not matched to a gene: 7. The CDR3 here is CAARQGYTDTQYF. DNA of the CDR3: TGTGCCGCCCGACAGGGTTACACAGATACGCAGTATTTT.

J is TRBJ2-5 and V is TRBV7-2; TRBD2 aligns across 9 bases. The CDR3 contains 16 residues. With V trimmed by 5 bases and J by 2 bases, 9 bases remained unmatched. CDR1 is SGHTA and CDR2 is FQGNSA in the germline V gene. For the CDR3, the DNA is TGTGCCAGCAGCCCCATGGGGCTAGCGGGACAAGAGACCCAGTACTTC. It is translated as CASSPMGLAGQETQYF.

This chain links TRBV5-1 with TRBJ2-5; TRBD2 agrees at 15 bases. Unmatched junction bases numbered 15, after V lost 4 bases and J lost 8 bases. The CDR3 is 18 amino acids. CDR1 and CDR2 (germline): SGHRS, YFSETQ. The CDR3 DNA is TGCGCCAGCAGCCCCAGGACTAGCGGGAGGGCCGGAGGTCGAACCCAGTACTTC. It translates to CASSPRTSGRAGGRTQYF.